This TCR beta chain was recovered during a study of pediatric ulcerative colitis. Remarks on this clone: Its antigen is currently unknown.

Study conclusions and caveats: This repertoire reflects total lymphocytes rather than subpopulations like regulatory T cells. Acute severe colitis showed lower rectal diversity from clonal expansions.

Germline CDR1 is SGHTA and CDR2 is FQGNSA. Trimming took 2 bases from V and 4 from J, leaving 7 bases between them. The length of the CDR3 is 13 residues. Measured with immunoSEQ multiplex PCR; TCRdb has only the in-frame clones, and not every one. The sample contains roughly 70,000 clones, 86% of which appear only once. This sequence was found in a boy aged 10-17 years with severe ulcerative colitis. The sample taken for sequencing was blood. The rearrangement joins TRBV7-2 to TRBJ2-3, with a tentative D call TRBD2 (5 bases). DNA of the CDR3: TGTGCCAGCAGCTTATTTAGCGCAGATACGCAGTATTTT. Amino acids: CASSLFSADTQYF.